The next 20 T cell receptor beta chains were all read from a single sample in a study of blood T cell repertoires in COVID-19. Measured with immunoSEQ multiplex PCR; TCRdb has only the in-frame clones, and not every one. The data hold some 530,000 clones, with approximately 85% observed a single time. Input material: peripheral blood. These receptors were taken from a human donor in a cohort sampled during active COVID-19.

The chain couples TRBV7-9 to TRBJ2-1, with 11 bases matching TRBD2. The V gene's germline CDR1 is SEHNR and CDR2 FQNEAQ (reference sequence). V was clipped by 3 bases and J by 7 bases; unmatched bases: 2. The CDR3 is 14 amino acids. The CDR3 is CASSLRTSGNEQFF. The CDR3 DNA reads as TGTGCCAGCAGCTTGCGGACTAGCGGGAATGAGCAGTTCTTC.

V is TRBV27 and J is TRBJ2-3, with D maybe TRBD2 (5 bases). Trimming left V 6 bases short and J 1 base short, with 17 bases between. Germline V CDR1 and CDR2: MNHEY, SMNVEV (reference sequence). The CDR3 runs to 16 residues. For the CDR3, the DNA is TGTGCCAGCAGAGGCCAACTCTCCGGGGGCACAGATACGCAGTATTTT. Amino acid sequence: CASRGQLSGGTDTQYF.

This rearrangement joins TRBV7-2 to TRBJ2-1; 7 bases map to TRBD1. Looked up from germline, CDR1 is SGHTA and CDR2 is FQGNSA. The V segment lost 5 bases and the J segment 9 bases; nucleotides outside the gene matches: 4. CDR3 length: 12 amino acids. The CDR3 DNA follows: TGTGCCAGCAGCCCCAACAGGGGTGAGCAGTTCTTC. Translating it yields CASSPNRGEQFF. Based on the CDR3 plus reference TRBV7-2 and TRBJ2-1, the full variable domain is GAGVSQSPSNKVTEKGKDVELRCDPISGHTALYWYRQSLGQGLEFLIYFQGNSAPDKSGLPSDRFSAERTGGSVSTLTIQRTQQEDSAVYLCASSPNRGEQFFGPGTRLTVL.

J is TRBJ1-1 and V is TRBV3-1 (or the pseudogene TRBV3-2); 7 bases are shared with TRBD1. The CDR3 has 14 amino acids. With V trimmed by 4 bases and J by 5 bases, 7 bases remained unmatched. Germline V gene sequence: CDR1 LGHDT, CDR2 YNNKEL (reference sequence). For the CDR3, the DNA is TGTGCCAGCAGCCTAACAGGGGAGTGGACTGAAGCTTTCTTT. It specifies CASSLTGEWTEAFF.

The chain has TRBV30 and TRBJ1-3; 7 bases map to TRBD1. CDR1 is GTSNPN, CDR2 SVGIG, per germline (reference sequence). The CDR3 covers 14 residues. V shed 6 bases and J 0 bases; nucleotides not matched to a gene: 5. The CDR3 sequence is CACETGYSGNTIYF. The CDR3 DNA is TGTGCCTGCGAGACAGGGTACTCTGGAAACACCATATATTTT.

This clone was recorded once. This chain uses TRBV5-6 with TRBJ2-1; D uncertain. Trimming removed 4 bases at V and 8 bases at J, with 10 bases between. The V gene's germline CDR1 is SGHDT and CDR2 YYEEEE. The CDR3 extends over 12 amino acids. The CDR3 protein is CASSIWLDEQFF. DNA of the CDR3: TGTGCCAGCAGCATATGGCTCGATGAGCAGTTCTTC.

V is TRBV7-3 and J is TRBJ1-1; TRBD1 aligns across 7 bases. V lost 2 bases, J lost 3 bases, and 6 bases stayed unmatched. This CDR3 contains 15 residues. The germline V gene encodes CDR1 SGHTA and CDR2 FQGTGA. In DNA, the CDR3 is TGTGCCAGCAGCTTAGAGGGGGCGGGTTACACTGAAGCTTTCTTT. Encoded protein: CASSLEGAGYTEAFF. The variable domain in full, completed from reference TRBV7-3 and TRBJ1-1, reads GAGVSQTPSNKVTEKGKYVELRCDPISGHTALYWYRQSLGQGPEFLIYFQGTGAADDSGLPNDRFFAVRPEGSVSTLKIQRTERGDSAVYLCASSLEGAGYTEAFFGQGTRLTVV.

This CDR3 reads CASRPGTSVNEQFF. The CDR3, as DNA: TGCGCCAGCAGGCCCGGGACTAGCGTCAATGAGCAGTTCTTC. The chain recombines TRBV5-1 with TRBJ2-1; 10 bases map to TRBD2. CDR3 length: 14 residues. V shed 5 bases, J shed 6 bases, and the junction held 5 bases outside the gene matches. Germline V gene sequence: CDR1 SGHRS, CDR2 YFSETQ.

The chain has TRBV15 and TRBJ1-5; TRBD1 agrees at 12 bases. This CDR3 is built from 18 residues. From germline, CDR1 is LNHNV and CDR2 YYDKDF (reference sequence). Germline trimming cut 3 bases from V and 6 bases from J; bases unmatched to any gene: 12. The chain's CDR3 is CATSRLGRGQGASQPQHF. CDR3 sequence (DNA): TGTGCCACCAGCAGGTTGGGACGGGGACAGGGGGCGAGTCAGCCCCAGCATTTT.

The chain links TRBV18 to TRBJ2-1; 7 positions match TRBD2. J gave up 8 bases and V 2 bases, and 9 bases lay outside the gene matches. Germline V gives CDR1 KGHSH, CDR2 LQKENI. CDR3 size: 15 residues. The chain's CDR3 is CASSPYGTIRDEQFF. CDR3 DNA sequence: TGTGCCAGCTCACCATACGGGACTATTAGGGATGAGCAGTTCTTC. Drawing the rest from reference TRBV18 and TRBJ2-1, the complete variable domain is NAGVMQNPRHLVRRRGQEARLRCSPMKGHSHVYWYRQLPEEGLKFMVYLQKENIIDESGMPKERFSAEFPKEGPSILRIQQVVRGDSAAYFCASSPYGTIRDEQFFGPGTRLTVL.

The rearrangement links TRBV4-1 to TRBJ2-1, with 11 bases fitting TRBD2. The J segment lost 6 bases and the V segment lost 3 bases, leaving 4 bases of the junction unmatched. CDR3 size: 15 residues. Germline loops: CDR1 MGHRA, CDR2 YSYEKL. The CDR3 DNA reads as TGCGCCAGCAGCCAGGCTAGCGGGAGGATCAATGAGCAGTTCTTC. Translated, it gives CASSQASGRINEQFF.

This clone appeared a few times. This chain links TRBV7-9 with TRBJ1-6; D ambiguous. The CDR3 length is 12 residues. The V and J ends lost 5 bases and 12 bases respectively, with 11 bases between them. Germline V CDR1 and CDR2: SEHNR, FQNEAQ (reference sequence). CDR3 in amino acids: CASSRESRPLHF. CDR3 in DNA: TGTGCCAGCAGCCGGGAATCGCGACCCCTCCACTTT.

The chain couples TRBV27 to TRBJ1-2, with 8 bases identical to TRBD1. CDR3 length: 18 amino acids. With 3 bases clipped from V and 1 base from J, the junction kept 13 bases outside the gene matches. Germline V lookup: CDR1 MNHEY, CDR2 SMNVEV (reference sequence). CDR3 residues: CASSFRGSRDRRNYGYTF. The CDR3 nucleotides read TGTGCCAGCAGTTTCCGGGGATCCCGGGACAGGCGTAACTATGGCTACACCTTC.

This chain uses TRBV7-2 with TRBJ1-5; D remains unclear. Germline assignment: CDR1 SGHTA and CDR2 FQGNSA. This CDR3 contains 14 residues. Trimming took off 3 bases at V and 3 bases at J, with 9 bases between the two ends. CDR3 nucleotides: TGTGCCAGCAGCTTTGAGGGTAACAATCAGCCCCAGCATTTT. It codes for CASSFEGNNQPQHF. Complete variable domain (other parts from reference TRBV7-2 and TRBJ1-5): GAGVSQSPSNKVTEKGKDVELRCDPISGHTALYWYRQSLGQGLEFLIYFQGNSAPDKSGLPSDRFSAERTGGSVSTLTIQRTQQEDSAVYLCASSFEGNNQPQHFGDGTRLSIL.

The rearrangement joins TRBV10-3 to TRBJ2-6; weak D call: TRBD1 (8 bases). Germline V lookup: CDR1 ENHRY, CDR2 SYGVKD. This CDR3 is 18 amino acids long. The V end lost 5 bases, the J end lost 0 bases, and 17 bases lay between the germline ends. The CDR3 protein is CAISTTQGGVSGANVLTF. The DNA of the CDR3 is TGTGCCATCAGTACCACACAGGGGGGGGTCTCTGGGGCCAACGTCCTGACTTTC.

The CDR3 spells CASGAGSYNEQFF. The CDR3 nucleotides read TGTGCAAGCGGGGCGGGATCCTACAATGAGCAGTTCTTC. The chain links TRBV28 to TRBJ2-1; 7 nucleotides align to TRBD2. Germline assignment: CDR1 MDHEN and CDR2 SYDVKM. The CDR3 loop spans 13 amino acids.

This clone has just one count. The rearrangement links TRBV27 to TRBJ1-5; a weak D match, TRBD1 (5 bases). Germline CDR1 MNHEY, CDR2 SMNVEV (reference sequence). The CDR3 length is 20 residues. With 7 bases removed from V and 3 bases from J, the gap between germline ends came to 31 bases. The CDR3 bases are TGTGCCAGCAACAGGTTCCCACCAGGATCGGTCCCCTCGTCCAATCAGCCCCAGCATTTT. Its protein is CASNRFPPGSVPSSNQPQHF.

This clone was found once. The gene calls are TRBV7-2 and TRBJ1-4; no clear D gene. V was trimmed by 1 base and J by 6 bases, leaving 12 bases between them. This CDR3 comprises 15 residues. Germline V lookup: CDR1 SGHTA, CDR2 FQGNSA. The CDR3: CASSLEGGRHEKLFF. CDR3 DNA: TGTGCCAGCAGCTTAGAGGGAGGGAGACATGAAAAACTGTTTTTT.

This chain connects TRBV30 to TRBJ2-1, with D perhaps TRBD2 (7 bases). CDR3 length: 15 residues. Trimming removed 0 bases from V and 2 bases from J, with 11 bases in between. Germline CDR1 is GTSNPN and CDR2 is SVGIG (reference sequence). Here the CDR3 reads CAWSVEGGAYNEQFF. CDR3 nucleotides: TGTGCCTGGAGTGTGGAAGGGGGGGCCTACAATGAGCAGTTCTTC.

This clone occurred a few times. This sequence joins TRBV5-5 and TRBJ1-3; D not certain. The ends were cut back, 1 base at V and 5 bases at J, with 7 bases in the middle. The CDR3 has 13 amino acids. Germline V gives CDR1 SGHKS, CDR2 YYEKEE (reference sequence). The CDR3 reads CASSLLERNTIYF. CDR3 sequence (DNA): TGTGCCAGCAGCTTGCTGGAGCGAAACACCATATATTTT.